The subject of this entry is one TCR beta chain. The data derive from a study of blood T cells in healthy people across ages. V was trimmed by 4 bases and J by 1 base, leaving 18 bases between them. The CDR3 covers 17 residues. Germline V lookup: CDR1 LGHDT, CDR2 YNNKEL (reference sequence). Alongside a J-beta primer mix, a sample-barcoded 5' primer served in a second PCR lasting 7 to 11 cycles. TCRdb independently ran MiXCR on the 5' RACE reads; one entry per CDR3 protein. The sample consists of 1.5 million to 1.9 million distinct CDR3 sequences, 42% of them appearing once. Sample: blood. The sequence came from a young woman in good health. The chain is built from TRBV3-1 and TRBJ2-3, with D hard to call. The chain's CDR3 is CASSPGSSEDRTDTQYF. The CDR3, as DNA: TGTGCCAGCAGCCCGGGCAGTTCTGAAGATCGCACAGATACGCAGTATTTT.